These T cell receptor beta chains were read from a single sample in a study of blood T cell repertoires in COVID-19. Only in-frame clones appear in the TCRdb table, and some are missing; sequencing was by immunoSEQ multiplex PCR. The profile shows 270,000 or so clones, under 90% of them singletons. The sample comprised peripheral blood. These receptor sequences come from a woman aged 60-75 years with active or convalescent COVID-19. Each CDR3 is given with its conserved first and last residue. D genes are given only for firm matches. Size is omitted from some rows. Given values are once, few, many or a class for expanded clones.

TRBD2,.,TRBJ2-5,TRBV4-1,CASSQPSGLAGTETQYF,TGCGCCAGCAGCCAACCTTCCGGACTAGCGGGAACGGAGACCCAGTACTTC
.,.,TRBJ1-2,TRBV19,CASSIQGINYGYTF,TGTGCCAGTAGTATACAGGGGATTAACTATGGCTACACCTTC
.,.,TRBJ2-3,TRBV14,CASSRGVDTQYF,TGTGCCAGCAGCCGGGGGGTAGATACGCAGTATTTT
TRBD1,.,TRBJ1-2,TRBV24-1,CATSDPGDSSYGYTF,TGTGCCACCAGTGATCCCGGGGACAGTTCCTATGGCTACACCTTC
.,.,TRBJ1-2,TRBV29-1,CSVGGDYGYTF,TGCAGCGTCGGGGGGGACTATGGCTACACCTTC
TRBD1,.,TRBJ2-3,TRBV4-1,CASSQAGWKGATLQSTDTQYF,TGCGCCAGCAGCCAAGCTGGGTGGAAGGGGGCGACCCTACAAAGCACAGATACGCAGTATTTT
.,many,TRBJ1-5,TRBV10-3,CAIKRDGDSNQPQHF,TGTGCCATCAAGCGGGACGGGGATAGCAATCAGCCCCAGCATTTT
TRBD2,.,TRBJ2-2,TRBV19,CASSITSGGPRGELFF,TGTGCCAGTAGTATAACTAGCGGGGGACCCCGGGGGGAGCTGTTTTTT
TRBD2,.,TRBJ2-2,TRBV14,CASSLRTSGDTGELFF,TGTGCCAGCAGCCTCCGGACTAGCGGTGACACCGGGGAGCTGTTTTTT
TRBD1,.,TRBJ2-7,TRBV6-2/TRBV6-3,CASSPGQGAYEQYF,TGTGCCAGCAGTCCGGGACAGGGGGCGTACGAGCAGTACTTC
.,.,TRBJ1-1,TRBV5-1,CASSSPDSRVGINTEAFF,TGCGCCAGCAGCTCTCCTGACAGTCGGGTGGGGATAAACACTGAAGCTTTCTTT
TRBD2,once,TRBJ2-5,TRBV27,CASSPIAGGRETQYF,TGTGCCAGCAGTCCCATAGCGGGGGGGCGGGAGACCCAGTACTTC
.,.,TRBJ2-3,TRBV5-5,CASSGTFTDTQYF,TGTGCCAGCAGCGGGACTTTCACAGATACGCAGTATTTT
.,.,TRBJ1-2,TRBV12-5,CASGLGPGVYGYTF,TGTGCTAGTGGTTTGGGTCCAGGTGTCTATGGCTACACCTTC
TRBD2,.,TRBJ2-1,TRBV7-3,CASSSEPPGGGNNEQFF,TGTGCCAGCAGCTCCGAGCCCCCTGGCGGGGGGAACAATGAGCAGTTCTTC
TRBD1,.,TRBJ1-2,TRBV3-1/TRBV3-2,CASSPTGEGGYTF,TGTGCCAGCAGCCCCACAGGGGAAGGTGGCTACACCTTC
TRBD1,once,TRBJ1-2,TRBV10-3,CAIRDPGTDKGYTF,TGTGCCATCAGAGACCCCGGGACAGACAAGGGCTACACCTTC
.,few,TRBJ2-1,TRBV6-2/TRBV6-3,CASSFGEPSYNEQFF,TGTGCCAGCAGTTTCGGGGAGCCATCCTACAATGAGCAGTTCTTC
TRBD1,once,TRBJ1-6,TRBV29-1,CSVGTGSNSPLHF,TGCAGCGTCGGGACAGGGTCCAATTCACCCCTCCACTTT
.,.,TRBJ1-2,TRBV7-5,CARSLRTGVGNYGYTF,TGTGCCAGAAGCTTAAGAACAGGGGTGGGGAACTATGGCTACACCTTC
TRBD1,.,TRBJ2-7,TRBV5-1,CASSLQGTGGYEQYF,TGCGCCAGCAGCCTCCAGGGGACAGGGGGTTACGAGCAGTACTTC
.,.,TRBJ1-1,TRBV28,CASSFGRRNTEAFF,TGTGCCAGCAGTTTCGGCAGGCGGAACACTGAAGCTTTCTTT
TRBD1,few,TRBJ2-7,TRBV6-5,CASSYNGQGSYEQYF,TGTGCCAGCAGTTACAACGGACAGGGGTCCTACGAGCAGTACTTC
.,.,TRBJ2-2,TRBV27,CASSYPGTGELFF,TGTGCCAGCAGTTATCCGGGAACCGGGGAGCTGTTTTTT
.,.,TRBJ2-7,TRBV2,CASRGLRNYEQYF,TGTGCCAGCAGGGGGCTACGAAACTACGAGCAGTACTTC
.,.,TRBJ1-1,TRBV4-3,CASSQTRVPGPAAFF,TGCGCCAGCAGCCAAACCCGAGTGCCAGGGCCGGCGGCTTTCTTT
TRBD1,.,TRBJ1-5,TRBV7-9,CASSSDREGNQPQHF,TGTGCCAGCAGCTCGGACAGGGAGGGCAATCAGCCCCAGCATTTT
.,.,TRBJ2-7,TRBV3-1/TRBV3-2,CASSQVWSAADEQYF,TGTGCCAGCAGCCAAGTATGGAGCGCCGCGGACGAGCAGTACTTC
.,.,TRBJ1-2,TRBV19,CASYTGTANYGYTF,TGTGCCAGTTACACAGGGACGGCTAACTATGGCTACACCTTC
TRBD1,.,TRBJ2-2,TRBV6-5,CATRQGDLGELFF,TGTGCCACCAGACAGGGGGATCTCGGGGAGCTGTTTTTT
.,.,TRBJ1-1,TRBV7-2,CASSFQKLNGNTEAFF,TGTGCCAGCAGCTTCCAAAAACTAAACGGGAACACTGAAGCTTTCTTT
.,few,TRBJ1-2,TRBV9,CASRGEGGYTF,TGTGCCAGCAGAGGAGAGGGAGGCTACACCTTC
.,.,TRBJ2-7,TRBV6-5,CASSYVQGLVYEQYF,TGTGCCAGCAGTTACGTGCAGGGACTTGTTTACGAGCAGTACTTC
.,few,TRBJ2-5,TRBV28,CASKGADQETQYF,TGTGCCAGCAAGGGAGCGGACCAAGAGACCCAGTACTTC
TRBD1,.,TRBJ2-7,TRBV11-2,CASSSLRGQGTYEQYF,TGTGCCAGCAGCTCTCTGAGGGGACAGGGGACCTACGAGCAGTACTTC
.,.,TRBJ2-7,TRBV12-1,CASSSLLVPLGQYF,TGTGCCAGCAGCTCCCTCTTAGTGCCCCTTGGGCAGTACTTC
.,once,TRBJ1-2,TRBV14,CASSQLLGGGEVRYGYTF,TGTGCCAGCAGCCAACTATTGGGGGGGGGAGAGGTACGCTATGGCTACACCTTC
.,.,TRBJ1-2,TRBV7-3,CASSSSPEAGYTF,TGTGCCAGCAGCTCATCGCCCGAGGCAGGCTACACCTTC
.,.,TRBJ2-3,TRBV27,CASRSSGDTQYF,TGTGCCAGCAGGTCCTCCGGGGATACGCAGTATTTT
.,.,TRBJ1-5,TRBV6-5,CASRDSSNQPQHF,TGTGCCAGCAGAGACTCAAGCAATCAGCCCCAGCATTTT
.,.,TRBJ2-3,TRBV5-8,CASGRGTPVLTDTQYF,TGTGCCAGCGGACGCGGGACGCCGGTGCTCACAGATACGCAGTATTTT
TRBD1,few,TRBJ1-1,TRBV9,CASSVGDRLNTEAFF,TGTGCCAGCAGCGTTGGGGACAGACTGAACACTGAAGCTTTCTTT
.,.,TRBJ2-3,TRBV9,CASSVPGAGTDTQYF,TGTGCCAGCAGCGTACCAGGGGCCGGCACAGATACGCAGTATTTT
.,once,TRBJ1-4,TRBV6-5,CASRETGRGEKLFF,TGTGCCAGCAGGGAGACAGGTCGCGGTGAAAAACTGTTTTTT
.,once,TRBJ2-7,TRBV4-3,CASSQDVGANYEQYF,TGCGCCAGCAGCCAAGACGTGGGGGCCAACTACGAGCAGTACTTC
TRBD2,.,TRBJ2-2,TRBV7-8,CASSSGRANTGELFF,TGTGCCAGCAGCTCCGGGAGGGCGAACACCGGGGAGCTGTTTTTT
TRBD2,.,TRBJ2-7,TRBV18,CASSPGLAGVLSYEQYF,TGTGCCAGCTCACCCGGCCTAGCGGGGGTCCTCTCCTACGAGCAGTACTTC
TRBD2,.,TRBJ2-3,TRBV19,CASSIGAGGTDTQYF,TGTGCCAGTAGTATCGGAGCGGGGGGAACAGATACGCAGTATTTT
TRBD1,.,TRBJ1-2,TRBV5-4,CASSPGGAYGYTF,TGTGCCAGCAGCCCAGGGGGCGCCTATGGCTACACCTTC
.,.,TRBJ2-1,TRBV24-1,CATSDPLAPYNEQFF,TGTGCCACCAGTGACCCCCTAGCCCCCTACAATGAGCAGTTCTTC